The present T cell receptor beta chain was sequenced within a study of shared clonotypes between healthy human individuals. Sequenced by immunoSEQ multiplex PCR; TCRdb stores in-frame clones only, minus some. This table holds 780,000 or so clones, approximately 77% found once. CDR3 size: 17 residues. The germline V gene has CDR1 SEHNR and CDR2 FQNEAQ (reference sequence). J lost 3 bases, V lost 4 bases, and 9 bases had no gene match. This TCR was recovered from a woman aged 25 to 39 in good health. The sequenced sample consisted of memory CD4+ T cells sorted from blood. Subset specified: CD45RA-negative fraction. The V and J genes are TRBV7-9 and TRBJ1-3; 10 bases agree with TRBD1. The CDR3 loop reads CASSSRDRGTNGNTIYF. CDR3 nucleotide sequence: TGTGCCAGCAGCTCGCGGGACAGGGGAACGAATGGAAACACCATATATTTT.